These 16 T cell receptor beta chains originate from one sample sequenced in a study of blood T cell repertoires in COVID-19. The data were produced by immunoSEQ multiplex PCR, yet TCRdb's version contains in-frame clones alone and is incomplete. The sample comprises roughly 120,000 clones, 75% to 90% of which are singletons, and 7.7% rests with the top ten. Sequences were obtained from peripheral blood. The origin of the receptors is a human donor in a cohort sampled during active COVID-19.

The rearrangement links TRBV7-9 to TRBJ1-2; D not certain. CDR1 is SEHNR and CDR2 is FQNEAQ in the germline V gene (reference sequence). Trimming took 8 bases from V and 3 from J, leaving 16 bases between them. This CDR3 has 14 amino acids. The CDR3 sequence is CASAADGAYYGYTF. For the CDR3, the DNA is TGTGCCAGCGCCGCCGACGGAGCCTACTATGGCTACACCTTC.

The CDR3 nucleotides read TGTGCCAGCAGCCCCGATACGGTTCCTAATGAGCAGTTCTTC. This encodes CASSPDTVPNEQFF. The chain links TRBV5-4 to TRBJ2-1; D is unclear. There are 14 residues in the CDR3. Germline-derived CDR1 and CDR2 are SGHNT and YYREEE (reference sequence). V was trimmed by 4 bases and J by 7 bases, leaving 15 bases between them. The complete variable domain, with remaining parts taken from reference TRBV5-4 and TRBJ2-1, reads ETGVTQSPTHLIKTRGQQVTLRCSSQSGHNTVSWYQQALGQGPQFIFQYYREEENGRGNFPPRFSGLQFPNYSSELNVNALELDDSALYLCASSPDTVPNEQFFGPGTRLTVL.

The chain couples TRBV29-1 to TRBJ2-1; 7 bases match TRBD1. Germline V gives CDR1 SQVTM, CDR2 ANQGSEA. The CDR3 sequence is 13 residues long. V shed 6 bases, J shed 2 bases, and the junction held 4 bases outside the gene matches. The chain's CDR3 is CSVGTVPYNEQFF. The CDR3 DNA sequence: TGCAGCGTCGGGACAGTGCCCTACAATGAGCAGTTCTTC.

The chain couples TRBV28 to TRBJ2-1; TRBD2 agrees at 9 bases. The CDR3 extends over 15 amino acids. J was trimmed by 5 bases and V by 6 bases; bases with no gene match: 8. Germline V lookup: CDR1 MDHEN, CDR2 SYDVKM. The CDR3 DNA follows: TGTGCCAGCAGCCTCGGAGGGACTAGCCACAATGAGCAGTTCTTC. It encodes CASSLGGTSHNEQFF.

V gene TRBV23-1 combines with J gene TRBJ2-1, with D tentatively TRBD1 (5 bases). TRBV23-1 is an ORF; its function is uncertain. CDR3 length: 20 amino acids. V shed 0 bases and J shed 9 bases, with 30 bases lying between them. CDR3 region: CASSQSFQGILFEAAGEQFF. In DNA form, the CDR3 reads TGCGCCAGCAGTCAATCGTTTCAGGGAATTCTGTTCGAGGCGGCCGGTGAGCAGTTCTTC.

The rearrangement joins TRBV19 to TRBJ1-5; 10 bases agree with TRBD1. V lost 6 bases, J lost 4 bases, and 6 bases stayed unmatched. This CDR3 spans 15 amino acids. Germline-derived CDR1 and CDR2 are LNHDA and SQIVND (reference sequence). CDR3 sequence (DNA): TGTGCCAGTAGCAAGGGGACAGGGGTAAATCAGCCCCAGCATTTT. The encoded protein is CASSKGTGVNQPQHF.

For the CDR3, the DNA is TGTGCCAGCAGTTTCCGACAGGGGTGGAAAGAAAAACTGTTTTTT. This translates into CASSFRQGWKEKLFF. V usage is TRBV6-5 and J usage is TRBJ1-4; 8 bases line up with TRBD1. The CDR3 consists of 15 residues. Trimming took 4 bases from V and 8 from J; bases not matched to a gene: 9. Looked up from germline, CDR1 is MNHEY and CDR2 is SVGAGI.

The chain carries TRBV4-2 and TRBJ1-5; no reliable D call. There are 13 residues in the CDR3. The V gene lost 0 bases and the J gene lost 7 bases, with 7 bases spanning the gap. Germline CDR1 LGHNA, CDR2 YNFKEQ. In nucleotides, the CDR3 is TGTGCCAGCAGCCAAGATCCAGGCCAGCCCCAGCATTTT. Translation gives CASSQDPGQPQHF.

This clone was counted between two and nine times. This rearrangement joins TRBV28 to TRBJ1-5, with D tentatively TRBD1 (6 bases). The V gene lost 6 bases and the J gene lost 0 bases, with 18 bases spanning the gap. In germline, CDR1 is MDHEN, CDR2 SYDVKM. CDR3 length: 17 amino acids. The CDR3 here is CASSLLGQPYSNQPQHF. The CDR3 nucleotides are TGTGCCAGCAGCCTTCTTGGACAGCCATATAGCAATCAGCCCCAGCATTTT.

This rearrangement joins TRBV19 to TRBJ2-5; TRBD1 matches at 9 bases. The trim removed 6 bases at V and 1 base at J, leaving 3 bases unmatched. The CDR3 runs 14 residues. Germline-derived CDR1 and CDR2 are LNHDA and SQIVND (reference sequence). CDR3 in DNA: TGTGCCAGTAGGGACAGGGGACGCCAAGAGACCCAGTACTTC. Encoded protein: CASRDRGRQETQYF.

The CDR3 bases are TGTGCCAGCCCCCAAGGGGAGGACCGCGAGATATTCCTAGCGGGAGCTTTGGGGGATACGCAGTATTTT. Translated: CASPQGEDREIFLAGALGDTQYF. The chain has TRBV28 and TRBJ2-3; 10 bases align to TRBD2. CDR1 and CDR2 (germline): MDHEN, SYDVKM. The CDR3 length is 23 residues. With V trimmed by 8 bases and J by 6 bases, 35 bases remained unmatched.

The table lists this clone with a few counts. The V call is TRBV5-5, the J call TRBJ2-2, with D uncertain. Trimming cost V 6 bases and J 1 base, with 4 bases left between them. The CDR3 totals 12 residues. The germline V gene has CDR1 SGHKS and CDR2 YYEKEE (reference sequence). CDR3 coding DNA: TGTGCCAGCAAGCTGAACACCGGGGAGCTGTTTTTT. The encoded protein is CASKLNTGELFF. Full variable domain (missing parts from reference TRBV5-5 and TRBJ2-2): DAGVTQSPTHLIKTRGQQVTLRCSPISGHKSVSWYQQVLGQGPQFIFQYYEKEERGRGNFPDRFSARQFPNYSSELNVNALLLGDSALYLCASKLNTGELFFGEGSRLTVL.

The chain is built from TRBV14 and TRBJ2-3, with 9 bases aligning to TRBD2. Germline trimming cut 1 base from V and 4 bases from J; bases unmatched to any gene: 6. Germline V gene data show CDR1 as SGHDN and CDR2 as FVKESK. This CDR3 has 16 residues. The CDR3, as DNA: TGTGCCAGCAGCCAAGTATCAGCGGGAGGACCAGATACGCAGTATTTT. Amino acid sequence: CASSQVSAGGPDTQYF.

For this clone: This same CDR3 is encoded by further DNA sequences in the sample. V and J are TRBV29-1 and TRBJ2-1, with 11 nucleotides matching TRBD2. Germline lookup yields CDR1 SQVTM and CDR2 ANQGSEA. The junction had 4 bases not matched to a gene; V was cut back by 3 bases and J by 3 bases. The CDR3 is made up of 15 amino acids. In DNA, the CDR3 is TGCAGCGTTGAGGGGGGGACTAGCGGCTACAATGAGCAGTTCTTC. Translated, it gives CSVEGGTSGYNEQFF.

Points on this clone: One end of the junction varies from germline; a read error may be responsible. The genes are TRBV5-8 and TRBJ1-2; D unresolved. CDR1 SGHTS and CDR2 YDEGEE come from the germline V gene. This CDR3 has 12 amino acids. This CDR3 reads CASSLDPRQFLF. As DNA, the CDR3 is TGTGCCAGCAGCTTGGATCCCCGTCAGTTTCTCTTC.

This clone has only a few counts. The chain uses TRBV7-9 and TRBJ1-5; D is perhaps TRBD1 (6 bases). The V gene's germline CDR1 is SEHNR and CDR2 FQNEAQ (reference sequence). Trimming cost V 5 bases and J 6 bases, with 14 bases left between them. CDR3 size: 14 residues. CDR3 region: CASSQGGAGQPQHF. For the CDR3, the DNA is TGTGCCAGCAGCCAAGGGGGGGCAGGTCAGCCCCAGCATTTT.